This passage covers 12 T cell receptor beta chains from one sample sequenced in a study of neurological immune-mediated disorders. TCRdb passed the 5' RACE reads through MiXCR, listing each CDR3 protein once. The sample lists approximately 40,000 distinct CDR3 sequences, around 10% occurring once. Sequencing was carried out using PBMCs. The source of these receptors is a woman under 40 with HTLV-1-associated myelopathy (HAM/TSP).

The table lists this clonotype with many counts. This chain links TRBV20-1 with TRBJ1-6; 10 bases line up with TRBD1. Germline V lookup: CDR1 DFQATT, CDR2 SNEGSKA (reference sequence). The CDR3 is 15 amino acids. V lost 2 bases and J lost 7; bases outside the gene matches: 5. CDR3 nucleotide sequence: TGCAGTGCTAGACAGGGACAGGGGCGAAATTCACCCCTCCACTTT. It specifies CSARQGQGRNSPLHF.

In this sample, this clonotype turned up many times. The chain joins TRBV2 to TRBJ1-6; 8 positions match TRBD1. Trimming took 6 bases from V and 8 from J; bases not matched to a gene: 9. The CDR3 spans 15 residues. CDR1 SNHLY and CDR2 FYNNEI come from the germline V gene. CDR3: CASRKETGEYSPLHF. CDR3 coding DNA: TGTGCCAGCAGAAAGGAGACAGGGGAATATTCACCCCTCCACTTT. The entire variable domain, with the rest obtained from reference TRBV2 and TRBJ1-6, is as follows: EPEVTQTPSHQVTQMGQEVILRCVPISNHLYFYWYRQILGQKVEFLVSFYNNEISEKSEIFDDQFSVERPDGSNFTLKIRSTKLEDSAMYFCASRKETGEYSPLHFGNGTRLTVT.

By frequency in the sample, this clonotype is medium-sized (0.01 to 0.1%). The CDR3 region is CSVRVNTGELFF. The CDR3 DNA reads as TGCAGTGTCAGGGTGAACACCGGGGAGCTGTTTTTT. The chain carries TRBV20-1 and TRBJ2-2; D may be TRBD1 (5 bases). The CDR3 contains 12 residues. V lost 7 bases and J 1 base, leaving 7 bases between the germline ends. The germline CDR1 and CDR2 sequences are DFQATT and SNEGSKA (reference sequence).

This clonotype was seen at least ten times. This rearrangement joins TRBV5-1 to TRBJ2-6, with TRBD2 as a possible D gene (5 bases). V lost 3 bases and J lost 4, with 11 bases in between. The CDR3 contains 15 residues. CDR1 is SGHRS, CDR2 YFSETQ, per germline. The CDR3: CASSSDFGGANVLTF. The CDR3, as DNA: TGCGCCAGCAGCTCGGACTTTGGAGGGGCCAACGTCCTGACTTTC.

This clonotype was seen repeatedly, ten times or more. The chain uses TRBV20-1 and TRBJ1-2; no clear D gene. V lost 0 bases to trimming and J lost 0 bases, with 2 bases between them. This CDR3 comprises 12 residues. The germline CDR1 and CDR2 sequences are DFQATT and SNEGSKA (reference sequence). The CDR3 protein is CSAREPNYGYTF. For the CDR3, the DNA is TGCAGTGCTAGAGAGCCTAACTATGGCTACACCTTC.

J is TRBJ1-5 and V is TRBV20-1; D is unclear. The V and J ends lost 4 bases and 1 base respectively, with 11 bases between them. This CDR3 has 14 residues. From germline, CDR1 is DFQATT and CDR2 SNEGSKA (reference sequence). CDR3 coding DNA: TGCAGTGCTATTCACTCGGAGAGCAATCAGCCCCAGCATTTT. This codes for CSAIHSESNQPQHF.

This clonotype was detected a few times. The chain joins TRBV7-6 to TRBJ2-7, with D unclear. The germline CDR1 and CDR2 sequences are SGHVS and FNYEAQ. The CDR3 has 14 amino acids. V was clipped by 1 base and J by 3 bases, with 10 bases between them. The CDR3 is CASSLGVVVYEQYF. Written as DNA, the CDR3 is TGTGCCAGCAGCTTAGGTGTCGTGGTCTACGAGCAGTACTTC.

This clonotype was detected ten times or more. The V gene is TRBV20-1, the J gene TRBJ1-2; D unclear. The CDR3 extends over 11 amino acids. Germline CDR1 is DFQATT and CDR2 is SNEGSKA (reference sequence). The V end was cut by 5 bases, the J end by 1 base, with 5 bases between. CDR3 in amino acids: CSAHVNYGYTF. CDR3 DNA sequence: TGCAGTGCTCACGTTAACTATGGCTACACCTTC.

At least ten counts were recorded for this clonotype. The chain carries TRBV20-1 and TRBJ2-3, with TRBD1 identical over 8 bases. V was pared by 2 bases and J by 5 bases, with 9 bases of the junction left unmatched. The CDR3 runs 15 residues. Germline V gene lookup returns CDR1 DFQATT and CDR2 SNEGSKA (reference sequence). CDR3 bases: TGCAGTGCTAGATTGCCAGGGGGCGCAGGAGATACGCAGTATTTT. Translating it yields CSARLPGGAGDTQYF.

In this sample, this clonotype turned up many times. The chain is built from TRBV6-5 and TRBJ2-3; D ambiguous. Trimming removed 0 bases at V and 0 bases at J, with 4 bases between. Germline V gives CDR1 MNHEY, CDR2 SVGAGI. CDR3 size: 14 residues. The DNA for the CDR3 is TGTGCCAGCAGTTACTCTGAGAGCACAGATACGCAGTATTTT. Translated, it gives CASSYSESTDTQYF.

This clonotype was seen more than once but under ten times. The chain employs TRBV5-1 and TRBJ2-3, with unresolved D. V was trimmed by 0 bases and J by 1 base, leaving 18 bases between them. Germline V gene data show CDR1 as SGHRS and CDR2 as YFSETQ. This CDR3 contains 18 residues. The CDR3 sequence: CASSLDFAAAGCTDTQYF. CDR3 bases: TGCGCCAGCAGCTTGGATTTCGCGGCGGCAGGATGCACAGATACGCAGTATTTT.

This clonotype was seen at least ten times. J is TRBJ1-2 and V is TRBV6-5; D is perhaps TRBD1 (6 bases). The CDR3 runs 16 residues. Germline V gene lookup returns CDR1 MNHEY and CDR2 SVGAGI. Trimming left V 8 bases short and J 8 bases short, with 27 bases between. The CDR3 bases are TGTGCCAGCCGTCAGGGGCGATTGAAAGGGAATCGAGGCTACACCTTC. Amino acid sequence: CASRQGRLKGNRGYTF.